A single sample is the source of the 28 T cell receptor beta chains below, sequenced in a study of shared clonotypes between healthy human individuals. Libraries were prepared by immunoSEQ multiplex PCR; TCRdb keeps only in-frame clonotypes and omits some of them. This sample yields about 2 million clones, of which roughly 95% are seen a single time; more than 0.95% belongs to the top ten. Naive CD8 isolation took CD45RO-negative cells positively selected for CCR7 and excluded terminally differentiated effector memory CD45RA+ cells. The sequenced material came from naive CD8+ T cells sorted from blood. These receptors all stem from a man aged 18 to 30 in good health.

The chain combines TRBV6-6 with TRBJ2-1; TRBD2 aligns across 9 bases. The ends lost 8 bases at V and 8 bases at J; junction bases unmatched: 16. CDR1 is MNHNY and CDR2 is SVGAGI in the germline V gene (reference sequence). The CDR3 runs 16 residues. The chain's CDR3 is CASEHLGLAGRHEQFF. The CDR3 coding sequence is TGTGCCAGCGAACACCTCGGGCTAGCGGGAAGGCATGAGCAGTTCTTC.

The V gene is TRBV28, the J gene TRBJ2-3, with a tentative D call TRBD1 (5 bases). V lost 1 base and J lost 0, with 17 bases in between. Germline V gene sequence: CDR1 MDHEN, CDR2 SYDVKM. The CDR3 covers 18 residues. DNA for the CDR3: TGTGCCAGCAGTTTATACGGTTCGGCAGGGCTAAGCACAGATACGCAGTATTTT. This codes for CASSLYGSAGLSTDTQYF.

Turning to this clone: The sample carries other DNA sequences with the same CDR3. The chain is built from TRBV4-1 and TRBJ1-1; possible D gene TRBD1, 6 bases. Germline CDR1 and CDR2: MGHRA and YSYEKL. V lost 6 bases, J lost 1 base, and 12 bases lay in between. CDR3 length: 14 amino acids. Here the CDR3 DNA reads TGCGCCAGCAGTTTGGAGGGGGAGAACACTGAAGCTTTCTTT. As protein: CASSLEGENTEAFF.

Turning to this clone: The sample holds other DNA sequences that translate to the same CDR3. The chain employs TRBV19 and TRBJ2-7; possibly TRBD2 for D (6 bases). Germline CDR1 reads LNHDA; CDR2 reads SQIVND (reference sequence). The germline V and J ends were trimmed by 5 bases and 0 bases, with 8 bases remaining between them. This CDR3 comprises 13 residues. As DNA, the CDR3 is TGTGCCAGTAGTCCGGGACTCTCCTACGAGCAGTACTTC. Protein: CASSPGLSYEQYF. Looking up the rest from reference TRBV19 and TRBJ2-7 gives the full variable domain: DGGITQSPKYLFRKEGQNVTLSCEQNLNHDAMYWYRQDPGQGLRLIYYSQIVNDFQKGDIAEGYSVSREKKESFPLTVTSAQKNPTAFYLCASSPGLSYEQYFGPGTRLTVT.

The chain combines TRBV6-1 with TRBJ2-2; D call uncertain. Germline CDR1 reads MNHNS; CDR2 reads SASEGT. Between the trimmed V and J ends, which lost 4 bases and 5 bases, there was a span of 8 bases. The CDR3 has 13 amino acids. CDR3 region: CASSGIGTGELFF. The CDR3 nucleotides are TGTGCCAGCAGTGGAATAGGGACCGGGGAGCTGTTTTTT.

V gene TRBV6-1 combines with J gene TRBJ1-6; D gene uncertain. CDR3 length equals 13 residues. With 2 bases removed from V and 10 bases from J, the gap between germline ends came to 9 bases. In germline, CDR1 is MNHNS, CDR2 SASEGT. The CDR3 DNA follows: TGTGCCAGCAGTGAAATCCCTCGCTCACCCCTCCACTTT. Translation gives CASSEIPRSPLHF.

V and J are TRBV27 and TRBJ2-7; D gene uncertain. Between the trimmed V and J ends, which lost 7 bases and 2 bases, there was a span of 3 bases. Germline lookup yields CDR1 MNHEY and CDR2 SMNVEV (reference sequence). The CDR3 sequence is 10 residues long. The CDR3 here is CASTPYEQYF. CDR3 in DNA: TGTGCCAGCACCCCCTACGAGCAGTACTTC.

Here the CDR3 reads CASSQARSAEAFF. The DNA for the CDR3 is TGTGCCAGCAGCCAAGCGAGGTCGGCTGAAGCTTTCTTT. This rearrangement joins TRBV14 to TRBJ1-1; D is ambiguous. Germline loops: CDR1 SGHDN, CDR2 FVKESK. Trimming stripped 1 base from V and 6 bases from J, with 9 bases between. The length of the CDR3 is 13 residues.

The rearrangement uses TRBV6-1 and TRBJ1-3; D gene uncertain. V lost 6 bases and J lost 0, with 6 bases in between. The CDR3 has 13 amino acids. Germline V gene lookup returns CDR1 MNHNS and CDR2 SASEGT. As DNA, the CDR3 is TGTGCCAGCAGGGACGGCTCTGGAAACACCATATATTTT. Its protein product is CASRDGSGNTIYF.

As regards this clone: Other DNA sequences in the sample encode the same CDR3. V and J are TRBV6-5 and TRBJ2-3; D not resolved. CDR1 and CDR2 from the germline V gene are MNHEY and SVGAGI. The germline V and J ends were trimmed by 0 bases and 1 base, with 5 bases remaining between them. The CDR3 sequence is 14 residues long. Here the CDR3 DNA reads TGTGCCAGCAGTTACTCTTGGGGCACAGATACGCAGTATTTT. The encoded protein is CASSYSWGTDTQYF.

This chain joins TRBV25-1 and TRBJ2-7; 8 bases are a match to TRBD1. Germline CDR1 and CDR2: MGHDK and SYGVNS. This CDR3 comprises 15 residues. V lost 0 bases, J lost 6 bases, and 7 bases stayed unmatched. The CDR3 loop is CASSEYYNTGGEQYF. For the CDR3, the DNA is TGTGCCAGCAGTGAATATTATAACACAGGGGGCGAGCAGTACTTC.

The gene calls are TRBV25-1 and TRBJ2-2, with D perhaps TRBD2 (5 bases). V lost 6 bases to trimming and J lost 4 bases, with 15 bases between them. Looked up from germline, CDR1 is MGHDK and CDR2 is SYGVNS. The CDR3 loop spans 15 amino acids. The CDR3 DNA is TGTGCCAGCAGAAGCGACGGGGTCATCACCGGGGAGCTGTTTTTT. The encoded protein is CASRSDGVITGELFF.

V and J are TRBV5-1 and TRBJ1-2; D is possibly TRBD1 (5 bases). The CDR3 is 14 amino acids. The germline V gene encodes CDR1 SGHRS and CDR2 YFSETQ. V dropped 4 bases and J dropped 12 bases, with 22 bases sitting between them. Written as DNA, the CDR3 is TGCGCCAGCAGCGTTTACGAGCCGGGACCGAGGGACACCTTC. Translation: CASSVYEPGPRDTF.

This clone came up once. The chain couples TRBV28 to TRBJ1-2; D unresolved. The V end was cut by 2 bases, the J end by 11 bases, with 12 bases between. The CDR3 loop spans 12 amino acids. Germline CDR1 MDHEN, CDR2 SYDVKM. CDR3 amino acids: CASSLRQFPYTF. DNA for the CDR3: TGTGCCAGCAGTTTAAGGCAGTTCCCATACACCTTC.

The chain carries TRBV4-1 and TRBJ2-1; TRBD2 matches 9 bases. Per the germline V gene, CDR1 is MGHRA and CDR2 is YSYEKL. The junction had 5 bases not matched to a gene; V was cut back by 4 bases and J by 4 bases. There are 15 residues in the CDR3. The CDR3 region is CASSLRLADYNEQFF. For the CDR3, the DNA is TGCGCCAGCAGCCTTAGACTAGCGGATTACAATGAGCAGTTCTTC.

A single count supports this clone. CDR3 nucleotide sequence: TGTGCCAGCAGCCCCAGTCGGACAGATGCAAGCGAGCAGTACTTC. It yields the protein CASSPSRTDASEQYF. V usage is TRBV14 and J usage is TRBJ2-7, with D possibly TRBD1 on 6 matching bases. V lost 4 bases and J 6 bases, leaving 19 bases between the germline ends. Germline CDR1 SGHDN, CDR2 FVKESK. CDR3 length: 15 amino acids.

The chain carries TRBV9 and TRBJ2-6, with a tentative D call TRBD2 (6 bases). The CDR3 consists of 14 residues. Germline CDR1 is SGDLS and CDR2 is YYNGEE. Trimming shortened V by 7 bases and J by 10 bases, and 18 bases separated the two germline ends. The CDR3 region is CASGGTSLLNVLTF. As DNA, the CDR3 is TGTGCCAGCGGGGGGACTTCCCTCTTGAACGTCCTGACTTTC.

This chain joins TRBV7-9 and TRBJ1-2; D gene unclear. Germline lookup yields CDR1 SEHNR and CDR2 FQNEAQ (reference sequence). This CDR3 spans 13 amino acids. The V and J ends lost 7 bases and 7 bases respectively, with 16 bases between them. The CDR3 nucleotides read TGTGCCAGCACTATGACCTCGGTTTTTGGCTACACCTTC. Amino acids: CASTMTSVFGYTF.

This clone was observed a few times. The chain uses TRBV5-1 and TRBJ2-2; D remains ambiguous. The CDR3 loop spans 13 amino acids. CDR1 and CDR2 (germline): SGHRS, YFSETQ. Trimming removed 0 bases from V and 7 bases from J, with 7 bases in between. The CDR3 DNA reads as TGCGCCAGCAGCTTGGGGTTGAGCGGGGAGCTGTTTTTT. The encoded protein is CASSLGLSGELFF.

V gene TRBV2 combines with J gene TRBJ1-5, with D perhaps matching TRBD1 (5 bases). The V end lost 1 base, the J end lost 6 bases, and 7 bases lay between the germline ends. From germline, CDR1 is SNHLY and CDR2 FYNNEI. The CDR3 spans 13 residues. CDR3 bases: TGTGCCAGCAGTGAAGAAGGGGCTCAGCCCCAGCATTTT. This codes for CASSEEGAQPQHF. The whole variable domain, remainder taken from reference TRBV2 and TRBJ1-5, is EPEVTQTPSHQVTQMGQEVILRCVPISNHLYFYWYRQILGQKVEFLVSFYNNEISEKSEIFDDQFSVERPDGSNFTLKIRSTKLEDSAMYFCASSEEGAQPQHFGDGTRLSIL.

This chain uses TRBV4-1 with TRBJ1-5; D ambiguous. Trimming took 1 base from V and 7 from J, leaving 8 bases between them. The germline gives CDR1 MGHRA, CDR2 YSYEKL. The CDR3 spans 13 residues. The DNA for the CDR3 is TGCGCCAGCAGCCAAGTCGAGGCCCAGCCCCAGCATTTT. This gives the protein CASSQVEAQPQHF.

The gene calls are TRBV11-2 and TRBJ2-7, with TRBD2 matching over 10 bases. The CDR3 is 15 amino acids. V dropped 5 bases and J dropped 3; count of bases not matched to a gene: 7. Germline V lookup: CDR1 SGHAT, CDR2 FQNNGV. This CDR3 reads CASSPWASGGYEQYF. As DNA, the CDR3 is TGTGCCAGCAGCCCTTGGGCTAGCGGGGGCTACGAGCAGTACTTC.

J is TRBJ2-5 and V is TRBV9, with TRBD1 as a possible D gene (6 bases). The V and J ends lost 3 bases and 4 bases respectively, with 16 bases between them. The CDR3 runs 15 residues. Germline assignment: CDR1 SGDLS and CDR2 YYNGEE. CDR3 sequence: CASSEGYRVPETQYF. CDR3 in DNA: TGTGCCAGCAGCGAGGGGTACAGGGTGCCAGAGACCCAGTACTTC.

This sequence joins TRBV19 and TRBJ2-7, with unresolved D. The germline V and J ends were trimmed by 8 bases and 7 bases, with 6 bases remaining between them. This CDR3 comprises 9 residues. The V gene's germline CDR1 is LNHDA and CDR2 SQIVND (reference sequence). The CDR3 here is CASHSEQYF. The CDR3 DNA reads TGTGCCAGTCACTCTGAGCAGTACTTC.

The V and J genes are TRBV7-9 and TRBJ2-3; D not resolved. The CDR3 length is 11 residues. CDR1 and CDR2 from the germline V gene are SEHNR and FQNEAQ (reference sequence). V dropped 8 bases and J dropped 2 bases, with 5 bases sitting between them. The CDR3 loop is CASPATDTQYF. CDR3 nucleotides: TGTGCCAGCCCGGCCACAGATACGCAGTATTTT.

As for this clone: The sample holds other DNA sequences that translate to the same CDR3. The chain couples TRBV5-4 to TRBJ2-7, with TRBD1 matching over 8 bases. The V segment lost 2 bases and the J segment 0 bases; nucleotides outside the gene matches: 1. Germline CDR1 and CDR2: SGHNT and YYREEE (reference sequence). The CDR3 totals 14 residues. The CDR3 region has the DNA TGTGCCAGCAGCTTAGGACAGGGCTCCTACGAGCAGTACTTC. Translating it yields CASSLGQGSYEQYF.

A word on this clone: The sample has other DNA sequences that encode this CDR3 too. The chain's CDR3 is CASSYSLAGSYEQYF. CDR3 DNA: TGTGCCAGCAGTTACTCACTAGCGGGCTCCTACGAGCAGTACTTC. This chain connects TRBV6-5 to TRBJ2-7; 9 nucleotides match TRBD2. Per the germline V gene, CDR1 is MNHEY and CDR2 is SVGAGI. Unmatched junction bases numbered 0, after V lost 0 bases and J lost 0 bases. The CDR3 runs 15 residues.

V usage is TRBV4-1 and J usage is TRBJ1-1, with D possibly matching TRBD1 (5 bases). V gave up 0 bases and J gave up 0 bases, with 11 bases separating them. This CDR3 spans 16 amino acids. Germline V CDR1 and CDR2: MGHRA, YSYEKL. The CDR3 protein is CASSQETGLLNTEAFF. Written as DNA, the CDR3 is TGCGCCAGCAGCCAAGAAACAGGCCTCTTGAACACTGAAGCTTTCTTT.